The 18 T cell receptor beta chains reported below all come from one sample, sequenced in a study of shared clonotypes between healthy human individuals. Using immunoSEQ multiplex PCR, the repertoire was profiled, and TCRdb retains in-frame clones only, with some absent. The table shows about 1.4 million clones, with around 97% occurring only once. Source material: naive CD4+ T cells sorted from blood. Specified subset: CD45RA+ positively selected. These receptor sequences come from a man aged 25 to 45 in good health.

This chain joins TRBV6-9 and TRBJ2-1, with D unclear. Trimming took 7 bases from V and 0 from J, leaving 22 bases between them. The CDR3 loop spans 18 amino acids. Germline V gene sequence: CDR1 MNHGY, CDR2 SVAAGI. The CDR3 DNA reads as TGTGCCAGCACTAGTTCAACCCTCCCTACCAGCTCCTACAATGAGCAGTTCTTC. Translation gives CASTSSTLPTSSYNEQFF.

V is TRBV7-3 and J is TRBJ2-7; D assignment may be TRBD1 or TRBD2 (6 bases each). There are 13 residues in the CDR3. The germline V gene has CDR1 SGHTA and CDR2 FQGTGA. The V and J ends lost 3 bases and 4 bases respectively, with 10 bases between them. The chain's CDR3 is CASSLRGGYEQYF. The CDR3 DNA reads TGTGCCAGCAGCTTGAGAGGGGGGTACGAGCAGTACTTC.

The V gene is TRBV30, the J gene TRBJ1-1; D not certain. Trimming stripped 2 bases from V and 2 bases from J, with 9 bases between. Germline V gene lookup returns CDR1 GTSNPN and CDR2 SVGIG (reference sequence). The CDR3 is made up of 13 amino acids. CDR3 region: CAWSLVANTEAFF. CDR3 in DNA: TGTGCCTGGAGTCTGGTAGCAAACACTGAAGCTTTCTTT.

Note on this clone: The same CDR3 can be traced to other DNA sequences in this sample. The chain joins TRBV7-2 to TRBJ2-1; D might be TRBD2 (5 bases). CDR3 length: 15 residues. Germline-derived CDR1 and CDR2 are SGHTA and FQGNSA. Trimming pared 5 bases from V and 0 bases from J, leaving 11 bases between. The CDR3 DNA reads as TGTGCCAGCAGCCCAGCGGCTAGCTCCTACAATGAGCAGTTCTTC. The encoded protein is CASSPAASSYNEQFF. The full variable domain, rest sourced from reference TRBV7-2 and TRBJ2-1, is GAGVSQSPSNKVTEKGKDVELRCDPISGHTALYWYRQSLGQGLEFLIYFQGNSAPDKSGLPSDRFSAERTGGSVSTLTIQRTQQEDSAVYLCASSPAASSYNEQFFGPGTRLTVL.

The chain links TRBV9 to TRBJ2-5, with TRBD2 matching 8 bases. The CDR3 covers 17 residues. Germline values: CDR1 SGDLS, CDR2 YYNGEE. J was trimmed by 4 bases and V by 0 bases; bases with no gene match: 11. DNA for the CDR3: TGTGCCAGCAGCGTAGCTCCAAGCGGGAGAGGGCGAGAGACCCAGTACTTC. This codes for CASSVAPSGRGRETQYF.

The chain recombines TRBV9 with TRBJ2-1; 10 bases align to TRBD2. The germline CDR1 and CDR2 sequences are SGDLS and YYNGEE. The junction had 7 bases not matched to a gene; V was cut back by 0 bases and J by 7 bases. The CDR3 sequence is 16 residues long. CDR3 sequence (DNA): TGTGCCAGCAGCGTAGACCTAGCGGGAGTTAGGAATGAGCAGTTCTTC. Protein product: CASSVDLAGVRNEQFF. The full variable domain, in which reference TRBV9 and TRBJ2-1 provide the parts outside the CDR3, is DSGVTQTPKHLITATGQRVTLRCSPRSGDLSVYWYQQSLDQGLQFLIQYYNGEERAKGNILERFSAQQFPDLHSELNLSSLELGDSALYFCASSVDLAGVRNEQFFGPGTRLTVL.

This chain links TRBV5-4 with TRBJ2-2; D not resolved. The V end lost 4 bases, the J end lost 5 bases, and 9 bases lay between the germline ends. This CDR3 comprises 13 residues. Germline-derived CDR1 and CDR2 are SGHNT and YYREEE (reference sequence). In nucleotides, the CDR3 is TGTGCCAGCAGCCCCCTCCTGACCGGGGAGCTGTTTTTT. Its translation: CASSPLLTGELFF.

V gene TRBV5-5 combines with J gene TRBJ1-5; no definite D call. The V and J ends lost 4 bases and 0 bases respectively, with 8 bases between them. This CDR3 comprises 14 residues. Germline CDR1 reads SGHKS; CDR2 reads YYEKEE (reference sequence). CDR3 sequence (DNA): TGTGCCAGCAGCGTGACTCATAGCAATCAGCCCCAGCATTTT. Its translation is CASSVTHSNQPQHF.

Here the CDR3 DNA reads TGTGCCAGCGGCATAGGGGGCGCGGGTGAAAAACTGTTTTTT. Translating gives CASGIGGAGEKLFF. The genes are TRBV28 and TRBJ1-4; the match to TRBD1 covers 7 bases. CDR3 length: 14 amino acids. From germline, CDR1 is MDHEN and CDR2 SYDVKM. J was trimmed by 7 bases and V by 8 bases; bases with no gene match: 10. Full variable domain (remainder filled in from reference TRBV28 and TRBJ1-4): DVKVTQSSRYLVKRTGEKVFLECVQDMDHENMFWYRQDPGLGLRLIYFSYDVKMKEKGDIPEGYSVSREKKERFSLILESASTNQTSMYLCASGIGGAGEKLFFGSGTQLSVL.

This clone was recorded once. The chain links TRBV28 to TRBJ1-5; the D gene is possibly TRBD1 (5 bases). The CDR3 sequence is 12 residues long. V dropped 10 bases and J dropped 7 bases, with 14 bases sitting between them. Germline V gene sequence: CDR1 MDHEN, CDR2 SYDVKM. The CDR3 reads CAIQGQHQPQHF. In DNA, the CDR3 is TGTGCCATCCAGGGCCAGCACCAGCCCCAGCATTTT.

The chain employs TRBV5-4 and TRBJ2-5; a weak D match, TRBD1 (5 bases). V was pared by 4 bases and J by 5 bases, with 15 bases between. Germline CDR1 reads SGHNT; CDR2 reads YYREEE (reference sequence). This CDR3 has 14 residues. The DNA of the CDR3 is TGTGCCAGCAGCCACGAGACAGCATCGGAGACCCAGTACTTC. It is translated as CASSHETASETQYF.

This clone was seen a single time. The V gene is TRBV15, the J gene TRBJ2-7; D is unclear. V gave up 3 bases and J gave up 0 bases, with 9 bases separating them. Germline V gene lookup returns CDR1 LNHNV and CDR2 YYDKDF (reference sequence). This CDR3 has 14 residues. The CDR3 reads CATSRKDGSYEQYF. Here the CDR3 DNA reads TGTGCCACCAGCAGGAAGGACGGCTCCTACGAGCAGTACTTC.

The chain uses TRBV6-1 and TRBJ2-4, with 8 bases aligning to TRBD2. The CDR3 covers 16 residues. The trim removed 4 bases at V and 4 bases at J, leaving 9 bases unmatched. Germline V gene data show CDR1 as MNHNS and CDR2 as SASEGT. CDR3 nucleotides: TGTGCCAGCAGTGGCCCGGGGGGGAGTTGGAAAAACATTCAGTACTTC. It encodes CASSGPGGSWKNIQYF.

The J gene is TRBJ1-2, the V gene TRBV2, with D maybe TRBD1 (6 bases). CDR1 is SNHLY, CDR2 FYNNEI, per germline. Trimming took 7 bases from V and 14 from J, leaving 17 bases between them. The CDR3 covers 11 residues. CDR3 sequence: CASIVQGPQTF. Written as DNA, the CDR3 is TGTGCCAGCATTGTTCAGGGGCCGCAAACCTTC.

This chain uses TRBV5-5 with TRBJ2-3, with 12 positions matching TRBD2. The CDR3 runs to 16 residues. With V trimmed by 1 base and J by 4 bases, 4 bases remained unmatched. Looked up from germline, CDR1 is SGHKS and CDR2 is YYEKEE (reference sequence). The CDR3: CASSLWTSGTADTQYF. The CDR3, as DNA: TGTGCCAGCAGCTTGTGGACTAGCGGGACTGCAGATACGCAGTATTTT.

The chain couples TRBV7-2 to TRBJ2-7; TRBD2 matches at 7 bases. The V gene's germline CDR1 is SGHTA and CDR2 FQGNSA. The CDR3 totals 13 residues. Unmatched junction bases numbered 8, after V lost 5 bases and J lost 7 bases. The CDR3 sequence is CASSLMGRGEQYF. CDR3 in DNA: TGTGCCAGCAGCCTCATGGGGAGGGGAGAGCAGTACTTC.

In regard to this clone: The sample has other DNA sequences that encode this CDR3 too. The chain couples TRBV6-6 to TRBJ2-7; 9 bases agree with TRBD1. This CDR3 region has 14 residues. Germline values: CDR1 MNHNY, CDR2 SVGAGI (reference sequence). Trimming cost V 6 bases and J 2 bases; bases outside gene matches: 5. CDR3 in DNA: TGTGCCAGCAGGACAGGGACAGGGACCTACGAGCAGTACTTC. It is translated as CASRTGTGTYEQYF.

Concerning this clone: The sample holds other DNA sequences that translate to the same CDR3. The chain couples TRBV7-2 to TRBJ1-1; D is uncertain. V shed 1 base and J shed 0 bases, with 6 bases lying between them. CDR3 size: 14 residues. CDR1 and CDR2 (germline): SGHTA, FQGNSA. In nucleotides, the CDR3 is TGTGCCAGCAGCTTAGGCCCCATGAACACTGAAGCTTTCTTT. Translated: CASSLGPMNTEAFF. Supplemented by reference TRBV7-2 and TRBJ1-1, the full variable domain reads GAGVSQSPSNKVTEKGKDVELRCDPISGHTALYWYRQSLGQGLEFLIYFQGNSAPDKSGLPSDRFSAERTGGSVSTLTIQRTQQEDSAVYLCASSLGPMNTEAFFGQGTRLTVV.